In this sample, the clone carrying this TCR beta chain turned up a few times. This CDR3 has 16 amino acids. From germline, CDR1 is LGHNT and CDR2 FRNRAP. The trim removed 0 bases at V and 2 bases at J, leaving 5 bases unmatched. During its preparation, the TCRbeta library received unique molecular identifiers. One entry per CDR3 protein, called by TCRdb with MiXCR from the PCR reads. The sample includes 600,000 to 700,000 distinct CDR3 sequences, over 10% of them seen just once. This sample is drawn from a study of T-cell reconstitution after alpha-beta-depleted transplantation in children. This clonotype originated in a girl aged 2-10 years with congenital amegakaryocytic thrombocytopenia, due to receive a stem cell transplant. The rearrangement uses TRBV12-5 and TRBJ2-3, with 7 bases that match TRBD1. The source material was PBMCs, sampled before TCRalphabeta/CD19-depleted stem cell transplant. The CDR3: CASGLVQGQPTDTQYF. For the CDR3, the DNA is TGTGCTAGTGGTTTGGTACAGGGACAGCCCACAGATACGCAGTATTTT.